This entry lists 23 T cell receptor beta chains sequenced from one sample in a study of blood T cell repertoires in COVID-19. TCRdb keeps only in-frame clones here, not all; method: immunoSEQ multiplex PCR. The sample yields 200,000 to 250,000 clones, around nine tenths seen once. The sequenced material came from PBMCs or T cells enriched from blood (not recorded which). The source of these receptors is a woman between 25 and 40 years old who had been exposed to COVID-19.

This chain joins TRBV27 and TRBJ1-2; 8 nucleotides align to TRBD1. Germline V gene sequence: CDR1 MNHEY, CDR2 SMNVEV (reference sequence). The junction had 6 bases not matched to a gene; V was cut back by 5 bases and J by 7 bases. The CDR3 runs 13 residues. The CDR3 protein is CASSDPGGIGYTF. In DNA form, the CDR3 reads TGTGCCAGCAGTGACCCAGGGGGCATTGGCTACACCTTC.

The rearrangement joins TRBV18 to TRBJ2-1; 9 bases are a match to TRBD2. The ends lost 3 bases at V and 5 bases at J; junction bases unmatched: 17. Looked up from germline, CDR1 is KGHSH and CDR2 is LQKENI. CDR3 length: 19 amino acids. CDR3 nucleotide sequence: TGTGCCAGCTCACCGTATTCGGGACTAGCAGCTTTACGGAACAATGAGCAGTTCTTC. Translated, it gives CASSPYSGLAALRNNEQFF.

This chain uses TRBV19 with TRBJ1-1, with TRBD1 as a possible D gene (6 bases). CDR3 length equals 17 residues. V lost 5 bases, J lost 0 bases, and 19 bases lay in between. Per the germline V gene, CDR1 is LNHDA and CDR2 is SQIVND (reference sequence). Here the CDR3 reads CASSPTGVLIMNTEAFF. The CDR3 bases are TGTGCCAGTAGTCCGACAGGCGTCCTTATAATGAACACTGAAGCTTTCTTT.

The genes are TRBV2 and TRBJ1-5; D uncertain. In germline, CDR1 is SNHLY, CDR2 FYNNEI. There are 14 residues in the CDR3. V was shortened by 4 bases and J by 0 bases, with 7 bases between the two germline ends. The CDR3: CASSAQLSNQPQHF. The CDR3 region has the DNA TGTGCCAGCAGTGCACAGCTTAGCAATCAGCCCCAGCATTTT.

V usage is TRBV7-8 and J usage is TRBJ2-1; 13 bases fit TRBD2. This CDR3 is 18 amino acids long. Germline assignment: CDR1 SGHVS and CDR2 FQNEAQ. V shed 6 bases and J 0 bases; nucleotides not matched to a gene: 8. CDR3 protein: CASRPGLAGYTSYNEQFF. The CDR3 coding sequence is TGTGCCAGCAGGCCGGGACTAGCGGGATACACCTCCTACAATGAGCAGTTCTTC.

The chain's CDR3 is CASSRRPGANTGELFF. CDR3 DNA sequence: TGTGCCAGCAGCAGGAGACCGGGGGCGAACACCGGGGAGCTGTTTTTT. The chain combines TRBV7-9 with TRBJ2-2, with D possibly being TRBD2 (6 bases). CDR1 is SEHNR, CDR2 FQNEAQ, per germline (reference sequence). V was shortened by 5 bases and J by 0 bases, with 13 bases between the two germline ends. The CDR3 has 16 residues.

CDR3 sequence (DNA): TGTGCCTGGAGACGGGGCGGGAGATCCGGGGAGCTGTTTTTT. Protein product: CAWRRGGRSGELFF. The rearrangement links TRBV30 to TRBJ2-2; 7 bases line up with TRBD2. With V trimmed by 3 bases and J by 6 bases, 7 bases remained unmatched. The CDR3 has 14 residues. Germline assignment: CDR1 GTSNPN and CDR2 SVGIG (reference sequence).

This clone was observed a few times. The rearrangement joins TRBV3-1 (or the pseudogene TRBV3-2) to TRBJ1-2; tentative D call: TRBD1 (5 bases). The length of the CDR3 is 14 residues. V was pared by 3 bases and J by 6 bases, with 14 bases between. The germline V gene has CDR1 LGHDT and CDR2 YNNKEL (reference sequence). CDR3 sequence: CASSHKEGRDGYTF. Written as DNA, the CDR3 is TGTGCCAGCAGCCACAAGGAGGGACGCGATGGCTACACCTTC.

The chain joins TRBV7-9 to TRBJ2-5; 9 nucleotides match TRBD1. V dropped 2 bases and J dropped 3; count of bases not matched to a gene: 7. Germline lookup yields CDR1 SEHNR and CDR2 FQNEAQ (reference sequence). The CDR3 contains 16 residues. DNA for the CDR3: TGTGCCAGCAGCTTAAGGGGGACAGGGTATGAAGAGACCCAGTACTTC. Encoded protein: CASSLRGTGYEETQYF.

The genes are TRBV4-2 and TRBJ1-1; D is unclear. Trimming cost V 1 base and J 2 bases, with 8 bases left between them. The CDR3 has 14 residues. The germline V gene encodes CDR1 LGHNA and CDR2 YNFKEQ. DNA of the CDR3: TGTGCCAGCAGCCAAGGGAACAGAAACACTGAAGCTTTCTTT. It codes for CASSQGNRNTEAFF.

This sequence joins TRBV6-2 or TRBV6-3 and TRBJ1-2; 7 bases are shared with TRBD1. CDR1 MNHEY and CDR2 SVGEGT come from the germline V gene. CDR3 length: 13 amino acids. The V segment lost 4 bases and the J segment 7 bases; nucleotides outside the gene matches: 6. The CDR3 region has the DNA TGTGCCAGCAGTTTCAGGGGGACGGGTGGCTACACCTTC. This sequence encodes CASSFRGTGGYTF.

The gene calls are TRBV10-3 and TRBJ2-7; D perhaps matches TRBD1 (6 bases). This CDR3 is 15 amino acids long. CDR1 and CDR2 (germline): ENHRY, SYGVKD. V lost 6 bases and J lost 1, with 16 bases in between. The CDR3, as DNA: TGTGCCATCAGGGTGGGGGCAGGGGATTCCTACGAGCAGTACTTC. This gives the protein CAIRVGAGDSYEQYF.

The V and J genes are TRBV4-2 and TRBJ1-1; tentative D call: TRBD1 (5 bases). Trimming removed 0 bases at V and 5 bases at J, with 19 bases between. Germline values: CDR1 LGHNA, CDR2 YNFKEQ. The CDR3 covers 17 residues. The DNA of the CDR3 is TGTGCCAGCAGCCAAGAAAGGGGAGGCCACGTAGTGACTGAAGCTTTCTTT. Amino acids: CASSQERGGHVVTEAFF.

The rearrangement joins TRBV7-9 to TRBJ1-1; D gene uncertain. Germline-derived CDR1 and CDR2 are SEHNR and FQNEAQ (reference sequence). V gave up 3 bases and J gave up 4 bases, with 3 bases separating them. CDR3 length equals 11 residues. The CDR3 DNA follows: TGTGCCAGCAGCTTTCTCACTGAAGCTTTCTTT. Translating gives CASSFLTEAFF.

The CDR3 DNA reads as TGTGCCAGCAGGACCGGCCGGGACAGGGTTCACGAGCAGTACTTC. As protein: CASRTGRDRVHEQYF. The gene calls are TRBV6-5 and TRBJ2-7, with TRBD1 identical over 9 bases. Trimming cost V 6 bases and J 5 bases; bases outside gene matches: 11. The CDR3 spans 15 residues. Germline V CDR1 and CDR2: MNHEY, SVGAGI.

V is TRBV28 and J is TRBJ2-5; D ambiguous. The CDR3 contains 14 residues. Germline V CDR1 and CDR2: MDHEN, SYDVKM. V was trimmed by 4 bases and J by 3 bases, leaving 12 bases between them. Here the CDR3 DNA reads TGTGCCAGCAGTTCAACTATAGGAGAAGAGACCCAGTACTTC. Translating it yields CASSSTIGEETQYF.

V is TRBV7-9 and J is TRBJ2-7; 13 bases line up with TRBD2. CDR3 length equals 17 residues. Losses at the gene ends were 5 bases for V and 0 bases for J; bases not matched to a gene: 7. CDR1 SEHNR and CDR2 FQNEAQ come from the germline V gene (reference sequence). CDR3 loop: CASSLGLAGRSSYEQYF. As DNA, the CDR3 is TGTGCCAGCAGCCTGGGACTAGCGGGGAGAAGCTCCTACGAGCAGTACTTC.

This chain joins TRBV11-2 and TRBJ2-7, with 13 bases identical to TRBD2. The J segment lost 4 bases and the V segment lost 0 bases, leaving 12 bases of the junction unmatched. The CDR3 has 19 amino acids. Per the germline V gene, CDR1 is SGHAT and CDR2 is FQNNGV. CDR3 protein: CASSLDAWGGTSGIYEQYF. Written as DNA, the CDR3 is TGTGCCAGCAGCTTAGATGCCTGGGGCGGGACTAGCGGGATATACGAGCAGTACTTC.

The CDR3 region has the DNA TGTGCCAGTACAGGGGAAAATTCACCCCTCCACTTT. Translation: CASTGENSPLHF. V and J are TRBV19 and TRBJ1-6; a possible D gene is TRBD1 (6 bases). Germline V gene data show CDR1 as LNHDA and CDR2 as SQIVND (reference sequence). The CDR3 runs 12 residues. V was trimmed by 7 bases and J by 7 bases, leaving 8 bases between them.

This chain joins TRBV6-4 and TRBJ1-2; 8 bases line up with TRBD1. The CDR3 sequence is 16 residues long. V was pared by 4 bases and J by 6 bases, with 13 bases of the junction left unmatched. Per germline, CDR1 MRHNA and CDR2 SNTAGT. This CDR3 reads CASSAGQGTGVHGYTF. The CDR3 DNA is TGTGCCAGCAGTGCAGGACAGGGAACGGGCGTCCATGGCTACACCTTC.

The chain uses TRBV6-5 and TRBJ2-7; no clear D gene. The germline V gene has CDR1 MNHEY and CDR2 SVGAGI. Trimming left V 10 bases short and J 7 bases short, with 26 bases between. This CDR3 comprises 15 residues. The CDR3 is CATAGGAFPLEEQYF. CDR3 in DNA: TGTGCCACCGCTGGTGGAGCGTTCCCACTGGAGGAGCAGTACTTC.

The V and J genes are TRBV19 and TRBJ1-5; TRBD1 might be the D (5 bases). The V gene's germline CDR1 is LNHDA and CDR2 SQIVND (reference sequence). V was pared by 3 bases and J by 5 bases, with 8 bases between. This CDR3 comprises 13 residues. CDR3 nucleotides: TGTGCCAGTAGTATTAGGGGTGATCAGCCCCAGCATTTT. Translation: CASSIRGDQPQHF.

The chain is built from TRBV28 and TRBJ2-7, with 7 bases that match TRBD1. V dropped 5 bases and J dropped 0; count of bases not matched to a gene: 4. This CDR3 contains 14 residues. CDR1 is MDHEN, CDR2 SYDVKM, per germline. CDR3 amino acids: CASSRQGSSYEQYF. The CDR3, as DNA: TGTGCCAGCAGTCGACAGGGCAGCTCCTACGAGCAGTACTTC.